The 20 T cell receptor beta chains reported below all come from one sample, sequenced in a study. A single record per CDR3 protein comes from TCRdb applying MiXCR to the 5' RACE reads. The sample holds about 64,000 distinct CDR3 sequences, approximately 23% seen once. Source material: memory CD4+ T cells sorted from a lymph node. Specified subset: memory CD4+ T cells, CD4+CD45RO+CD25-. Receptor source: a female donor with breast cancer.

The chain recombines TRBV5-1 with TRBJ2-4; D is uncertain. The V end was cut by 0 bases, the J end by 3 bases, with 4 bases between. Germline V CDR1 and CDR2: SGHRS, YFSETQ. This CDR3 contains 13 residues. CDR3 protein: CASSLGGKNIQYF. For the CDR3, the DNA is TGCGCCAGCAGCTTGGGAGGCAAAAACATTCAGTACTTC. The full variable domain, in which reference TRBV5-1 and TRBJ2-4 provide the parts outside the CDR3, is KAGVTQTPRYLIKTRGQQVTLSCSPISGHRSVSWYQQTPGQGLQFLFEYFSETQRNKGNFPGRFSGRQFSNSRSEMNVSTLELGDSALYLCASSLGGKNIQYFGAGTRLSVL.

There are a few counts of this clonotype. This chain connects TRBV5-1 to TRBJ2-7, with TRBD1 matching 8 bases. Germline V gives CDR1 SGHRS, CDR2 YFSETQ. The CDR3 consists of 15 residues. J gave up 1 base and V 0 bases, and 3 bases lay outside the gene matches. The CDR3 DNA sequence: TGCGCCAGCAGCTTGGACAGGGGGGTTTCCTACGAGCAGTACTTC. Translation: CASSLDRGVSYEQYF.

Concerning this clonotype: Mismatch with germline at one junction end may stem from a read error. The V gene is TRBV6-6, the J gene TRBJ1-1; no clear D gene. CDR3 length equals 16 residues. Germline lookup yields CDR1 MNHNY and CDR2 SVGAGI (reference sequence). CDR3 protein: CASSYPPGRYSPEAFF. CDR3 nucleotide sequence: TGTGCCAGTAGTTATCCCCCAGGCAGATACTCACCTGAAGCTTTCTTT.

The gene calls are TRBV20-1 and TRBJ1-2; weak D call: TRBD1 (5 bases). The CDR3 length is 16 residues. Trimming removed 0 bases at V and 2 bases at J, with 16 bases between. Germline CDR1 reads DFQATT; CDR2 reads SNEGSKA (reference sequence). CDR3 sequence reads: CSARDLRTKSNYGYTF. The CDR3 nucleotides read TGCAGTGCTAGAGATTTACGGACAAAGTCCAACTATGGCTACACCTTC.

This clonotype was seen a few times. The V and J genes are TRBV20-1 and TRBJ1-3, with TRBD1 matching over 8 bases. The trim removed 0 bases at V and 4 bases at J, leaving 5 bases unmatched. This CDR3 is 15 amino acids long. Germline CDR1 DFQATT, CDR2 SNEGSKA (reference sequence). The CDR3 spells CSARDWQGAGNTIYF. The DNA for the CDR3 is TGCAGTGCTAGAGATTGGCAGGGGGCAGGAAACACCATATATTTT.

This clonotype was detected many times. The chain joins TRBV7-2 to TRBJ2-7; perhaps TRBD2 as D (5 bases). Per germline, CDR1 SGHTA and CDR2 FQGNSA. The length of the CDR3 is 14 residues. Trimming removed 5 bases from V and 3 bases from J, with 14 bases in between. The CDR3 DNA is TGTGCCAGCAGCCCCTGGACTGGGAACTACGAGCAGTACTTC. Translated: CASSPWTGNYEQYF.

This clonotype was observed at least ten times. This chain connects TRBV20-1 to TRBJ2-3, with 10 bases matching TRBD2. Germline-derived CDR1 and CDR2 are DFQATT and SNEGSKA (reference sequence). The CDR3 extends over 16 amino acids. V lost 6 bases, J lost 1 base, and 10 bases stayed unmatched. The CDR3 DNA is TGCAGTGCGAGTGTTACCGGGACTAGCGGCACAGATACGCAGTATTTT. This encodes CSASVTGTSGTDTQYF.

This clonotype was seen only a few times. The chain joins TRBV7-3 to TRBJ1-6; D not resolved. Germline V gene sequence: CDR1 SGHTA, CDR2 FQGTGA. V lost 10 bases and J 7 bases, leaving 14 bases between the germline ends. The CDR3 consists of 13 residues. In nucleotides, the CDR3 is TGTGCCATTCACCGAGGAGAAAATTCACCCCTCCACTTT. Protein sequence: CAIHRGENSPLHF. The variable domain in full, with the rest retrieved from reference TRBV7-3 and TRBJ1-6, is GAGVSQTPSNKVTEKGKYVELRCDPISGHTALYWYRQSLGQGPEFLIYFQGTGAADDSGLPNDRFFAVRPEGSVSTLKIQRTERGDSAVYLCAIHRGENSPLHFGNGTRLTVT.

This clonotype turned up a few times. This rearrangement joins TRBV6-1 to TRBJ2-3; D is uncertain. CDR1 is MNHNS, CDR2 SASEGT, per germline. The CDR3 has 15 amino acids. V lost 6 bases and J 0 bases, leaving 13 bases between the germline ends. This CDR3 reads CASRAASASTDTQYF. CDR3 nucleotide sequence: TGTGCCAGCAGGGCAGCGAGCGCTAGCACAGATACGCAGTATTTT.

As regards this clonotype: A much more abundant neighbour one base away suggests this may be a read error. The rearrangement links TRBV7-3 to TRBJ2-3; D not resolved. This CDR3 has 14 residues. Germline lookup yields CDR1 SGHTA and CDR2 FQGTGA. The germline V and J ends were trimmed by 7 bases and 2 bases, with 13 bases remaining between them. The CDR3 loop reads CASNFGHPTDTQYF. The CDR3 region has the DNA TGTGCCAGCAACTTTGGTCACCCCACAGATACGCAGTATTTT.

This clonotype was found a few times. This chain connects TRBV6-1 to TRBJ1-5, with D possibly TRBD1 on 6 matching bases. The CDR3 runs 17 residues. Germline lookup yields CDR1 MNHNS and CDR2 SASEGT. V was shortened by 6 bases and J by 0 bases, with 18 bases between the two germline ends. As DNA, the CDR3 is TGTGCCAGCAGGCCCGGGACAACCTTTTATAGCAATCAGCCCCAGCATTTT. It is translated as CASRPGTTFYSNQPQHF.

This clonotype was detected a few times. The chain links TRBV29-1 to TRBJ2-7; either TRBD1 or TRBD2 may supply D (5 bases each). Per the germline V gene, CDR1 is SQVTM and CDR2 is ANQGSEA. The ends were cut back, 4 bases at V and 3 bases at J, with 13 bases in the middle. This CDR3 comprises 13 residues. CDR3 sequence (DNA): TGCAGCGTTGTGATCGGGACCCTCTACGAGCAGTACTTC. This gives the protein CSVVIGTLYEQYF.

This clonotype was detected only a few times. A much larger clone differs by one base, so this may be a read error. The J gene is TRBJ2-4, the V gene TRBV7-2; D call uncertain. CDR1 is SGHTA and CDR2 is FQGNSA in the germline V gene. The CDR3 contains 13 residues. In DNA form, the CDR3 reads TGTGCCAGCAGCCCGGAAGCCAAAAACATGCAGTACTTC. This encodes CASSPEAKNMQYF.

CDR3: CSVELDGYTF. As DNA, the CDR3 is TGCAGCGTTGAACTGGATGGCTACACCTTC. The chain is built from TRBV29-1 and TRBJ1-2; unclear D gene. V shed 2 bases and J shed 6 bases, with 4 bases lying between them. The CDR3 loop spans 10 amino acids. Germline lookup yields CDR1 SQVTM and CDR2 ANQGSEA.

The rearrangement joins TRBV7-2 to TRBJ2-7, with TRBD2 identical over 8 bases. The CDR3 runs 16 residues. The J segment lost 6 bases and the V segment lost 5 bases, leaving 15 bases of the junction unmatched. The germline CDR1 and CDR2 sequences are SGHTA and FQGNSA. Here the CDR3 DNA reads TGTGCCAGCAGCGCCGCGGGAGGCGGAACAGGGTCCGAGCAGTACTTC. Translated, it gives CASSAAGGGTGSEQYF.

Only a few counts were recorded for this clonotype. The chain joins TRBV28 to TRBJ1-6; 7 bases map to TRBD1. This CDR3 contains 13 residues. V trimming: 10 bases; J trimming: 10 bases; junction bases outside the gene matches: 10. CDR1 MDHEN and CDR2 SYDVKM come from the germline V gene. CDR3 in DNA: TGTGCCACGTCAGGGGGGCGGTCCTCACCCCTCCACTTT. Translated: CATSGGRSSPLHF.

For this clonotype: Since a much larger clone is just one base distant, this may be a read error. The CDR3 ends on some other residue instead of the conserved phenylalanine or tryptophan, so this is likely a read error. The genes are TRBV4-3 and TRBJ1-6; D is ambiguous. The CDR3 spans 17 residues. CDR1 LGHNA and CDR2 YSLEER come from the germline V gene. Trimming stripped 2 bases from V and 6 bases from J, with 17 bases between. CDR3 nucleotides: TGCGCCAGCAGCCAACTGGTAGGGAATACAGCTAATTCACCCCTCCACCTT. It codes for CASSQLVGNTANSPLHL.

This clonotype was observed a handful of times. V is TRBV20-1 and J is TRBJ1-2, with a possible D match to TRBD1 (5 bases). CDR1 is DFQATT and CDR2 is SNEGSKA in the germline V gene (reference sequence). The CDR3 contains 13 residues. V was pared by 3 bases and J by 6 bases, with 14 bases between. DNA of the CDR3: TGCAGTGCTAGTCTCGGGGCCGGGCATGGCTACACCTTC. It encodes CSASLGAGHGYTF.

This clonotype has at least ten counts. J is TRBJ1-2 and V is TRBV5-1; no reliable D call. The CDR3 sequence is 15 residues long. From germline, CDR1 is SGHRS and CDR2 YFSETQ. Between the trimmed V and J ends, which lost 1 base and 2 bases, there was a span of 12 bases. The CDR3 loop reads CASSLSHGRNYGYTF. CDR3 nucleotides: TGCGCCAGCAGCTTGAGCCACGGACGAAACTATGGCTACACCTTC. Looking up the rest from reference TRBV5-1 and TRBJ1-2 gives the full variable domain: KAGVTQTPRYLIKTRGQQVTLSCSPISGHRSVSWYQQTPGQGLQFLFEYFSETQRNKGNFPGRFSGRQFSNSRSEMNVSTLELGDSALYLCASSLSHGRNYGYTFGSGTRLTVV.

This sequence joins TRBV5-6 and TRBJ2-5; no definite D call. The CDR3 is 14 residues long. The germline V gene has CDR1 SGHDT and CDR2 YYEEEE. V lost 4 bases to trimming and J lost 1 base, with 11 bases between them. This CDR3 is CASSAAFRQETQYF. As DNA, the CDR3 is TGTGCCAGCAGCGCAGCGTTCCGCCAAGAGACCCAGTACTTC. Using reference TRBV5-6 and TRBJ2-5 for the parts outside the CDR3, the full variable domain is DAGVTQSPTHLIKTRGQQVTLRCSPKSGHDTVSWYQQALGQGPQFIFQYYEEEERQRGNFPDRFSGHQFPNYSSELNVNALLLGDSALYLCASSAAFRQETQYFGPGTRLLVL.